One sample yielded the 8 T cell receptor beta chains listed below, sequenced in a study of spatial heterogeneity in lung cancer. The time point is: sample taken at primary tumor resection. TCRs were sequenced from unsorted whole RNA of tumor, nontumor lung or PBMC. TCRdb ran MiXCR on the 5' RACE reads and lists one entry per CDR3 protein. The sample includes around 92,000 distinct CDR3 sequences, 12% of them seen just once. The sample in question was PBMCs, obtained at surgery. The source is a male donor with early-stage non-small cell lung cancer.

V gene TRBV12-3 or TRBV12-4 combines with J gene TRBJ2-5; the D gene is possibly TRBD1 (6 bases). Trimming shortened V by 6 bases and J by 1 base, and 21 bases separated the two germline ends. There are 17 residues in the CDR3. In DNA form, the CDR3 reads TGTGCCAGCAGCCCCCCCTCAAGTCAGGGGATCCAAGAGACCCAGTACTTC. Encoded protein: CASSPPSSQGIQETQYF.

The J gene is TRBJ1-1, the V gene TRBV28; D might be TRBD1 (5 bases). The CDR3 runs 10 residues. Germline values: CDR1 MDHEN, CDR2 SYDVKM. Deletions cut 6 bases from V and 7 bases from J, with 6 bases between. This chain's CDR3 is CASRRGEAFF. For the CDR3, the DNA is TGTGCCAGCAGAAGGGGTGAAGCTTTCTTT.

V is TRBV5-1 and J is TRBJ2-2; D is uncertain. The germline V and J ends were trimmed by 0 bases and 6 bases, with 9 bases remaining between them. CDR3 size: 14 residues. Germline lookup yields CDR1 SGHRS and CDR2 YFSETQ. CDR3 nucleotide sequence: TGCGCCAGCAGCTTGGCCGCGTTCGCCGGGGAGCTGTTTTTT. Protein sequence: CASSLAAFAGELFF. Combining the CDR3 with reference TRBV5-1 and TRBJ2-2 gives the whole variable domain KAGVTQTPRYLIKTRGQQVTLSCSPISGHRSVSWYQQTPGQGLQFLFEYFSETQRNKGNFPGRFSGRQFSNSRSEMNVSTLELGDSALYLCASSLAAFAGELFFGEGSRLTVL.

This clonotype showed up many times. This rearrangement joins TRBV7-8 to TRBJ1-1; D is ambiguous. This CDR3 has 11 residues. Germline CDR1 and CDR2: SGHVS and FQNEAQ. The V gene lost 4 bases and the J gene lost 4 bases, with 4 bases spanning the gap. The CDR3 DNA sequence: TGTGCCAGCAGCTCCATCACTGAAGCTTTCTTT. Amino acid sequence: CASSSITEAFF.

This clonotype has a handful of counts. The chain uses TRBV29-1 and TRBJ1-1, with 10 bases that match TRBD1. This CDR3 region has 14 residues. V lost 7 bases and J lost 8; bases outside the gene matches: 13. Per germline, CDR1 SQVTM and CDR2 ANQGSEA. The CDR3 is CSAGPGQGPSEAFF. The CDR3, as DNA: TGCAGCGCGGGACCGGGACAGGGGCCTTCGGAAGCTTTCTTT.

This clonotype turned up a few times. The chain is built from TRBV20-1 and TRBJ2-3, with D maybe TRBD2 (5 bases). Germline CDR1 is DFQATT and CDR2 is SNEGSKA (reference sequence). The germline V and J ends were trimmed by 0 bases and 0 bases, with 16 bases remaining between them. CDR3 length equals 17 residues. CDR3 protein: CSAREWGESTSTDTQYF. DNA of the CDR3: TGCAGTGCTAGAGAGTGGGGAGAATCGACAAGCACAGATACGCAGTATTTT.

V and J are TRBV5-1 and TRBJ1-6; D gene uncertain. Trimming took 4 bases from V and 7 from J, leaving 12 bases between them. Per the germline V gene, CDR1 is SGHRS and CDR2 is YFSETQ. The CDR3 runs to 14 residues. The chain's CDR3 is CASSLGRLNSPLHF. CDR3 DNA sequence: TGCGCCAGCAGCCTAGGACGGTTAAATTCACCCCTCCACTTT.

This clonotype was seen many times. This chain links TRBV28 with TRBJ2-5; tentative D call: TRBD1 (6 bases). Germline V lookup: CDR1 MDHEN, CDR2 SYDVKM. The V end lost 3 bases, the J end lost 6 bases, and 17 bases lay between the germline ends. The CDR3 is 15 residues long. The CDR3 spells CASSFGAGAEKTQYF. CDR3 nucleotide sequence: TGTGCCAGCAGTTTCGGGGCAGGGGCGGAAAAGACCCAGTACTTC.